These T cell receptor beta chains were read from a single sample in a study of shared clonotypes between healthy human individuals. Here immunoSEQ multiplex PCR was the method, and the copy in TCRdb shows in-frame clones only, minus some. The repertoire holds about 1 million clones, with roughly 70% as singletons. The source material was memory CD4+ T cells sorted from blood. The receptor source for this set is a man younger than 35 in good health. The CDR3 runs from the conserved cysteine through the conserved F or W. D genes are given only for firm matches.

D | J | V | CDR3
NA | TRBJ1-4 | TRBV7-2 | CASSSNSGNEKLFF
NA | TRBJ2-3 | TRBV2 | CASSVNPRKGSTDTQYF
TRBD1 | TRBJ2-7 | TRBV6-5 | CASSTTGGSYEQYF
NA | TRBJ2-1 | TRBV7-2 | CASTLGNYNEQFF
NA | TRBJ1-2 | TRBV6-1 | CASSDRGYTF
NA | TRBJ1-2 | TRBV18 | CASSPSGSGYTF
NA | TRBJ2-2 | TRBV11-1 | CASSLLPEPNTGELFF
TRBD1 | TRBJ2-5 | TRBV11-2 | CASSLDDRGGETQYF
NA | TRBJ2-2 | TRBV11-2 | CASRETGELFF
NA | TRBJ2-3 | TRBV29-1 | CSVDSWVVVGTDTQYF
NA | TRBJ2-7 | TRBV9 | CASRVGFEQYF
NA | TRBJ1-5 | TRBV2 | CASSDVRVNNQPQHF
NA | TRBJ1-1 | TRBV18 | CASSRPGGGIRMNTEAFF
TRBD1 | TRBJ1-1 | TRBV10-3 | CAISRGQGNARTTEAFF
TRBD1 | TRBJ2-7 | TRBV18 | CASSTGTDAYEQYF
NA | TRBJ2-6 | TRBV19 | CASTPEAGRRPGANVLTF
NA | TRBJ2-2 | TRBV2 | CASTGLGLGSTGELFF
NA | TRBJ2-1 | TRBV27 | CASSQRPEGTEQFF
NA | TRBJ2-3 | TRBV15 | CATSRKGGGEDTQYF
NA | TRBJ2-3 | TRBV18 | CASSPPGGPSTDTQYF
NA | TRBJ1-4 | TRBV2 | CASSVRGITTNEKLFF
NA | TRBJ2-1 | TRBV9 | CASSVSGDHYNEQFF